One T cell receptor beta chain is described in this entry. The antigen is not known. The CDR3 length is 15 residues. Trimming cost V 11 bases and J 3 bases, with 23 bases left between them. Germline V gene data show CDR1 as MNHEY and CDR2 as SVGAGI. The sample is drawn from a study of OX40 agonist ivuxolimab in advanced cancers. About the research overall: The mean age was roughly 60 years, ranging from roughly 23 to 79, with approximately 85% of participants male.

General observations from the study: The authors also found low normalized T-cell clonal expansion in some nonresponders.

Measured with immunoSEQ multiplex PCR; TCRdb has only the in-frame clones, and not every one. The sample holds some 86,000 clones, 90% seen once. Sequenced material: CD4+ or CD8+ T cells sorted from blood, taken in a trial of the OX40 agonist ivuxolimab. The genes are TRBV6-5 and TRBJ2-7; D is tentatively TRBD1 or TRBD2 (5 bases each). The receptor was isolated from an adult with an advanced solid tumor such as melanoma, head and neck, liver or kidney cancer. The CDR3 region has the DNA TGTGCCTGCCGAGAGGGCCCGGGACCGAACTACGAGCAGTACTTC. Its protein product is CACREGPGPNYEQYF.